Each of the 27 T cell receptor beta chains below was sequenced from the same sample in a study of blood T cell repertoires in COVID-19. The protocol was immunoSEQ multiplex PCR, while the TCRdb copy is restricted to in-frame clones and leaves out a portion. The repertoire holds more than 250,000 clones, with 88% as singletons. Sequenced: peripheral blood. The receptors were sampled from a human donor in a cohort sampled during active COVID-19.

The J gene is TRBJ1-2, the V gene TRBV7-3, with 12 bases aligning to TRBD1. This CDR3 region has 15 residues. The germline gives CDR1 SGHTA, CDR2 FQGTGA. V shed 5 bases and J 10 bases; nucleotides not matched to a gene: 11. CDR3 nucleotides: TGTGCCAGCAGCCCGCGGCCCGGGACAGGGGGCGCCTACACCTTC. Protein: CASSPRPGTGGAYTF.

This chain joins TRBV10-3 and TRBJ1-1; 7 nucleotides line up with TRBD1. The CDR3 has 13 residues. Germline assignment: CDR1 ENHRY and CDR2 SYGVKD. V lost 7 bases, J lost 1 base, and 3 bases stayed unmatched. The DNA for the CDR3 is TGTGCCATCATTGACAGGGCGAACACTGAAGCTTTCTTT. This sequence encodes CAIIDRANTEAFF.

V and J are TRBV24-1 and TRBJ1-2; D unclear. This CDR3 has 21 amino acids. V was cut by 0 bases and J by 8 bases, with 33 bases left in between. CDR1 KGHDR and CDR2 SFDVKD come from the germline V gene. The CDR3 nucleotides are TGTGCCACCAGTGATTTGGTTAGTGGGGATTGGGCAGAGTCGCAGACGGGGGGCTACACCTTC. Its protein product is CATSDLVSGDWAESQTGGYTF.

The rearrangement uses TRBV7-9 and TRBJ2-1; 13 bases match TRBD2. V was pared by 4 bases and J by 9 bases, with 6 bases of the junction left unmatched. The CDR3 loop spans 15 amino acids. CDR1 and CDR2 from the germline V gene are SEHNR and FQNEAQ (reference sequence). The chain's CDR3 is CASSSELAGGPEQFF. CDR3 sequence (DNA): TGTGCCAGCAGCTCAGAACTAGCGGGGGGGCCTGAGCAGTTCTTC.

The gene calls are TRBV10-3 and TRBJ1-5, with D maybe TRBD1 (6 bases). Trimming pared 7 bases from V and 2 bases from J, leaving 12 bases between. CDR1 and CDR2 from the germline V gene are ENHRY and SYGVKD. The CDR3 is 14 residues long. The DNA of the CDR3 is TGTGCCATCAACGGAGCAGGGGGCAATCAGCCCCAGCATTTT. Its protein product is CAINGAGGNQPQHF.

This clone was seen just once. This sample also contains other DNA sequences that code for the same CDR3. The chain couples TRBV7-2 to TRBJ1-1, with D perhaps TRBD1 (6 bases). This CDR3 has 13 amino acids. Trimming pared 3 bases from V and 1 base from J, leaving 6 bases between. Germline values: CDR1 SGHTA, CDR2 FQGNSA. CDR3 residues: CASSLDRNTEAFF. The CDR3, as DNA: TGTGCCAGCAGCTTGGACAGGAACACTGAAGCTTTCTTT.

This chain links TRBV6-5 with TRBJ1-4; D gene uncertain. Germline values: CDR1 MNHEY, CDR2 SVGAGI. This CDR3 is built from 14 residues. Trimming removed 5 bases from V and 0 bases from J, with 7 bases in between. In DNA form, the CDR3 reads TGTGCCAGCAGTCCACAGTCAACTAATGAAAAACTGTTTTTT. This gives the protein CASSPQSTNEKLFF.

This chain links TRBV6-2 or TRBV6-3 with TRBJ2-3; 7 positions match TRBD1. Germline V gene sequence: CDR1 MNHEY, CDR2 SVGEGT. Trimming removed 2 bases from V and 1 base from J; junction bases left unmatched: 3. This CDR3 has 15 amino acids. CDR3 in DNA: TGTGCCAGCAGTTACGCCGACAGGGGCACAGATACGCAGTATTTT. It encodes CASSYADRGTDTQYF.

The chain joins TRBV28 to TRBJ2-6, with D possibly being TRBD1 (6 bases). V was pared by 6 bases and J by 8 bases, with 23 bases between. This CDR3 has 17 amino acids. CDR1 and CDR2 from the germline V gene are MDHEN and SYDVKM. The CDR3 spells CASSTPGQPTSSNVLTF. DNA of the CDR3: TGTGCCAGCAGCACTCCGGGACAACCAACTAGTTCCAACGTCCTGACTTTC.

CDR3 sequence (DNA): TGTGCCAGCAGCTTAATGAGGGCTTACGAGCAGTACTTC. Its protein product is CASSLMRAYEQYF. The V gene is TRBV11-2, the J gene TRBJ2-7; a weak D match, TRBD2 (5 bases). There are 13 residues in the CDR3. The germline gives CDR1 SGHAT, CDR2 FQNNGV. Between the trimmed V and J ends, which lost 2 bases and 4 bases, there was a span of 9 bases.

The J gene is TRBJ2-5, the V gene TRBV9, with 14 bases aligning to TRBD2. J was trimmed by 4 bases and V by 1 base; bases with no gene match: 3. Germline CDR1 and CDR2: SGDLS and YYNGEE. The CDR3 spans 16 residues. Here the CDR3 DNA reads TGTGCCAGCAGCGTATGGGGACTAGCGGGAGTAGAGACCCAGTACTTC. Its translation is CASSVWGLAGVETQYF.

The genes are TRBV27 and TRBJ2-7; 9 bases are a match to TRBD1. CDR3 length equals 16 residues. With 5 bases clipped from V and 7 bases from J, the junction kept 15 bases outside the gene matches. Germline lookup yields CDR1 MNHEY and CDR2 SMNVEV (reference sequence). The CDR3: CASSPAQGAGVTEQYF. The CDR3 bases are TGTGCCAGCAGTCCCGCACAGGGGGCGGGTGTAACTGAGCAGTACTTC.

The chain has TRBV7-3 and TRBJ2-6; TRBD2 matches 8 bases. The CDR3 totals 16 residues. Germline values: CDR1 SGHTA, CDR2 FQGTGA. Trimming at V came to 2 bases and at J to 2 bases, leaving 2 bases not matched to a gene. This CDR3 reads CASSLGAGAGANVLTF. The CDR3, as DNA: TGTGCCAGCAGCTTAGGAGCGGGAGCTGGGGCCAACGTCCTGACTTTC.

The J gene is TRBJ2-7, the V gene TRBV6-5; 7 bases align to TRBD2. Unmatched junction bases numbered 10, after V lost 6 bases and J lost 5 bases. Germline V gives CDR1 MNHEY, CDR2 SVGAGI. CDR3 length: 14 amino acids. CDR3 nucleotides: TGTGCCAGCAGAGACCGGGGGGAAAACGACGAGCAGTACTTC. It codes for CASRDRGENDEQYF.

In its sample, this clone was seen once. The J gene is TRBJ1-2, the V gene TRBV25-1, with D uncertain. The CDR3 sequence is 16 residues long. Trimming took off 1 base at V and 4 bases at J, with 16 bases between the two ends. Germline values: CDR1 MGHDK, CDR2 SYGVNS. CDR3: CASSESATASGYGYTF. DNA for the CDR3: TGTGCCAGCAGTGAATCCGCAACGGCCTCGGGCTATGGCTACACCTTC.

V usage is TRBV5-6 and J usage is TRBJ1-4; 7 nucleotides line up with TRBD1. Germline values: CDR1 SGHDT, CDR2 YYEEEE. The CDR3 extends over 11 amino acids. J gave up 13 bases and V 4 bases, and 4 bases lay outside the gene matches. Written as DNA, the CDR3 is TGTGCCAGCAGCCGACAGGGTGGACTGTTTTTT. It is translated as CASSRQGGLFF.

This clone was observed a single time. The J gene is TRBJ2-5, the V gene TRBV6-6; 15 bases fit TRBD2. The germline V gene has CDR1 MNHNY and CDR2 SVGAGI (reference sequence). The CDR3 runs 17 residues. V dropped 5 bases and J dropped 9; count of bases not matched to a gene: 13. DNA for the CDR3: TGTGCCAGCAGTCTTCGGGGACTAGCGGGGGGCCACCGGGCCCAGTACTTC. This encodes CASSLRGLAGGHRAQYF.

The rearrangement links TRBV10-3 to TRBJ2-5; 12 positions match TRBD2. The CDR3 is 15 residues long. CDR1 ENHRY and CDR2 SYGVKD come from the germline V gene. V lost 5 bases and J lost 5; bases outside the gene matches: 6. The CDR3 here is CAISPTSGSGETQYF. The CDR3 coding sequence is TGTGCCATCAGTCCGACTAGCGGGAGCGGTGAGACCCAGTACTTC.

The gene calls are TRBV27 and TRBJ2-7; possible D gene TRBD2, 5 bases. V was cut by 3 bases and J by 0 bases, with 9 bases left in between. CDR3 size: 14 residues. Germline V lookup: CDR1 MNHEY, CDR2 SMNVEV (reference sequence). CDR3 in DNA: TGTGCCAGCAGTTTTAGCGTTAGCTCCTACGAGCAGTACTTC. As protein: CASSFSVSSYEQYF.

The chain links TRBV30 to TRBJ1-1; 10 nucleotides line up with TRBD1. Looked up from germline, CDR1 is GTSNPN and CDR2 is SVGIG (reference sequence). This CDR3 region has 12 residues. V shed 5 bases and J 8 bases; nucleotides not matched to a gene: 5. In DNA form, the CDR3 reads TGTGCCTGGGAGGACAGGGGGAGAGAAGCTTTCTTT. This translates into CAWEDRGREAFF.

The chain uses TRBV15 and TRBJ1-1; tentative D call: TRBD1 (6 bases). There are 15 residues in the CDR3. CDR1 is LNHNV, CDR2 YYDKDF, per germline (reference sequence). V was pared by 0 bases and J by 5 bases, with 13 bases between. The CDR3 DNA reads TGTGCCACCAGCAGAGACGGTCAGGGGTTGACTGAAGCTTTCTTT. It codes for CATSRDGQGLTEAFF.

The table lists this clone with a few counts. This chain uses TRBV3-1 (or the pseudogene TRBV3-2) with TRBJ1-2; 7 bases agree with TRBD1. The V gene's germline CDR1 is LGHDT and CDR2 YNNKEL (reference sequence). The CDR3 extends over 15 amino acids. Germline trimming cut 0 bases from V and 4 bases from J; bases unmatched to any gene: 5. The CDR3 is CASSQDSYRGYGYTF. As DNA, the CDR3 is TGTGCCAGCAGCCAAGATTCATACAGGGGCTATGGCTACACCTTC.

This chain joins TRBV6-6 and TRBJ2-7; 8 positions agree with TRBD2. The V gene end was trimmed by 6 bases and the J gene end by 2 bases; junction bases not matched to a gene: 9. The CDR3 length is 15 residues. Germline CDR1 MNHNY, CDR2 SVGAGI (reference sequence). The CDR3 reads CASRPLSGATYEQYF. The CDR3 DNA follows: TGTGCCAGCAGACCCCTTAGCGGGGCCACCTACGAGCAGTACTTC.

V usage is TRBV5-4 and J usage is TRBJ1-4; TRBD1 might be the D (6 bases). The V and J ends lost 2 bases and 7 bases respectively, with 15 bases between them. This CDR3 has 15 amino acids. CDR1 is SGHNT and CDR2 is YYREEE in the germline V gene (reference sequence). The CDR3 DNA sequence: TGTGCCAGCAGCTTCCGACAGGCCCTGGGTGAAAAACTGTTTTTT. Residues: CASSFRQALGEKLFF.

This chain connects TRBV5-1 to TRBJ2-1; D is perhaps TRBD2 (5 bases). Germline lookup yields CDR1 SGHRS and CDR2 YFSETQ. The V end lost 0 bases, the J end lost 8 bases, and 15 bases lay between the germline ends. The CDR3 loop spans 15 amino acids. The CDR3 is CASSLVTTSEDEQFF. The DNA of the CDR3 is TGCGCCAGCAGCTTGGTGACTACCTCCGAGGATGAGCAGTTCTTC. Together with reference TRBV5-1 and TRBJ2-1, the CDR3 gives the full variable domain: KAGVTQTPRYLIKTRGQQVTLSCSPISGHRSVSWYQQTPGQGLQFLFEYFSETQRNKGNFPGRFSGRQFSNSRSEMNVSTLELGDSALYLCASSLVTTSEDEQFFGPGTRLTVL.

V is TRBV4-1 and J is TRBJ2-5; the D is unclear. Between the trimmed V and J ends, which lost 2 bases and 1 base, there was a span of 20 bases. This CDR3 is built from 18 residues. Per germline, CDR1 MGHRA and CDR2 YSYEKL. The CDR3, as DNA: TGCGCCAGCAGCCAAAGAGTGACGGGTGCGGCTAGCCAAGAGACCCAGTACTTC. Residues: CASSQRVTGAASQETQYF.

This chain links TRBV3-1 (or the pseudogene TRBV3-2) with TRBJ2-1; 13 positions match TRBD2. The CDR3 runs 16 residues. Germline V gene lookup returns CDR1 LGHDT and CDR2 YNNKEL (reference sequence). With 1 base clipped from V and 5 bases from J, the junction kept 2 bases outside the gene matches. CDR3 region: CASSQGTSGGNNEQFF. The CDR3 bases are TGTGCCAGCAGCCAAGGGACTAGCGGGGGAAACAATGAGCAGTTCTTC.